This TCR beta chain is from a study of coeliac disease. Study-wide background: The study queried TRBV7-2 bias without high-resolution HLA data.

Looked up from germline, CDR1 is MNHNS and CDR2 is SASEGT. V shed 2 bases, J shed 10 bases, and the junction held 6 bases outside the gene matches. This CDR3 has 15 residues. With respect to this clone: Its antigen is as yet unknown.

The data were produced by immunoSEQ multiplex PCR, yet TCRdb's version contains in-frame clones alone and is incomplete. The table lists about 2,700 clones, about half of them singletons. Whole-study findings and limits: Active celiac intraepithelial and lamina propria samples had lower TRB and TRG clonality than control samples. Most TRB amino acid sequences occurred in only one sample.

Source material: intraepithelial lymphocytes from the gut. The V and J genes are TRBV6-1 and TRBJ1-6, with 9 bases aligning to TRBD1. This sequence was found in a man aged 55 to 69 with celiac disease on a gluten-free diet. CDR3 protein: CASSEMGQGGSPLHF. DNA for the CDR3: TGTGCCAGCAGTGAAATGGGACAGGGTGGGTCACCCCTCCACTTT.